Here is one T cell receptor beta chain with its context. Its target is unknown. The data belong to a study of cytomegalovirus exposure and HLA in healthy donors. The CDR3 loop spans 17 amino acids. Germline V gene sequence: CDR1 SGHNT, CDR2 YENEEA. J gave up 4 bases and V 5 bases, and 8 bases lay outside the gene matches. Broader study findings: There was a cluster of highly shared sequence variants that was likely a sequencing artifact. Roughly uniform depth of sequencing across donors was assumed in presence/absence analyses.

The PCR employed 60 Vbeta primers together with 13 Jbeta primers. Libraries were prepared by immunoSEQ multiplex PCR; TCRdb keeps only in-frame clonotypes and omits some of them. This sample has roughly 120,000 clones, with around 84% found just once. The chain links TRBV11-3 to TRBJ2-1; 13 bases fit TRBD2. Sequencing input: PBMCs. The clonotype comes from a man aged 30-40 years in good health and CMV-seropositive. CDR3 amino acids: CASSQQGTSGVYNEQFF. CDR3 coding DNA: TGTGCCAGCAGCCAACAAGGGACTAGCGGGGTATACAATGAGCAGTTCTTC.